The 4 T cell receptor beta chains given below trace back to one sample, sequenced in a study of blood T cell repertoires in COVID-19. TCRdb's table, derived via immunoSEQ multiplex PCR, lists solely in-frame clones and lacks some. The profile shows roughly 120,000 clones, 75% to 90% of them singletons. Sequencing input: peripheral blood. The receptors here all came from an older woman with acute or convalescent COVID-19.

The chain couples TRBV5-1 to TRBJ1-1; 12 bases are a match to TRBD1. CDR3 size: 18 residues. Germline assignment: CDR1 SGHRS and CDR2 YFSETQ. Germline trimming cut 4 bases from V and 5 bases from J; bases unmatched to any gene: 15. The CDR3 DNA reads TGCGCCAGCAGCGCCGTACCCGGGACAGGGGGCGATCGGACTGAAGCTTTCTTT. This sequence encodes CASSAVPGTGGDRTEAFF. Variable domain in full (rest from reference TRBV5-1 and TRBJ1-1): KAGVTQTPRYLIKTRGQQVTLSCSPISGHRSVSWYQQTPGQGLQFLFEYFSETQRNKGNFPGRFSGRQFSNSRSEMNVSTLELGDSALYLCASSAVPGTGGDRTEAFFGQGTRLTVV.

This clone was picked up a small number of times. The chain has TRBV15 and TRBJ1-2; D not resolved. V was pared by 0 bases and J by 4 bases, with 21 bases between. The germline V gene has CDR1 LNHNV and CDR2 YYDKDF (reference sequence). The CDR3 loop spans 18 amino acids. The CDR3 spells CATSRDWNRGNLVYGYTF. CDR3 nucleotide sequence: TGTGCCACCAGCAGAGATTGGAATCGAGGGAATTTGGTCTATGGCTACACCTTC.

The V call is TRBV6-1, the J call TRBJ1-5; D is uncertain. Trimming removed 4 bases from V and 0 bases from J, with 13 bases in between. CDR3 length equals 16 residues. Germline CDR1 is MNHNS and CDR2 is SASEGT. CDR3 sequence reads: CASSVEQPYSNQPQHF. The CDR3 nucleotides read TGTGCCAGCAGTGTAGAACAGCCTTATAGCAATCAGCCCCAGCATTTT.

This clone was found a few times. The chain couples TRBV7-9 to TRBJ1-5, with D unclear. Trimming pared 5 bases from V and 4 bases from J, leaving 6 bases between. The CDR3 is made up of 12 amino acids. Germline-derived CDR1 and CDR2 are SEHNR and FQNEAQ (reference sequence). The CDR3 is CASSLPNQPQHF. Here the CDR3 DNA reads TGTGCCAGCAGCCTTCCTAATCAGCCCCAGCATTTT.